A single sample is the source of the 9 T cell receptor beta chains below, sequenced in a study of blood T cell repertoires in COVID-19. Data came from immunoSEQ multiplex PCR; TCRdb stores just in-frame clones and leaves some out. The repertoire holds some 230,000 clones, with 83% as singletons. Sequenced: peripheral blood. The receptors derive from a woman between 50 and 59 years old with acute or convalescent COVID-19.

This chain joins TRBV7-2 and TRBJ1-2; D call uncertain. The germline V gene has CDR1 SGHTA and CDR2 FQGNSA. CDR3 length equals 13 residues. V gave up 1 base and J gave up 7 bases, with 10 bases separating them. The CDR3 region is CASSLGQRGGYTF. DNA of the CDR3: TGTGCCAGCAGCTTAGGTCAACGGGGTGGCTACACCTTC.

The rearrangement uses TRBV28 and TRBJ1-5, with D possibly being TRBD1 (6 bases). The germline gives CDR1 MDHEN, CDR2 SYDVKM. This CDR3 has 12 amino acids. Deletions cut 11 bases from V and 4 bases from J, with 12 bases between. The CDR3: CAGGRLNQPQHF. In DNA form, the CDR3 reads TGTGCCGGGGGCCGGTTGAATCAGCCCCAGCATTTT. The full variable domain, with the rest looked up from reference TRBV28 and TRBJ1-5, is DVKVTQSSRYLVKRTGEKVFLECVQDMDHENMFWYRQDPGLGLRLIYFSYDVKMKEKGDIPEGYSVSREKKERFSLILESASTNQTSMYLCAGGRLNQPQHFGDGTRLSIL.

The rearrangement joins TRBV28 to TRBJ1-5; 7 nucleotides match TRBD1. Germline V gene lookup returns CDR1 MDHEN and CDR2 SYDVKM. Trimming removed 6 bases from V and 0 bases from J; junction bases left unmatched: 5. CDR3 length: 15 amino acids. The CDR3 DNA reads TGTGCCAGCAGCCGACAGGGTGATAGCAATCAGCCCCAGCATTTT. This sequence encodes CASSRQGDSNQPQHF.

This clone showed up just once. The CDR3 loop is CAWSKTGIEAFF. CDR3 DNA: TGTGCCTGGAGTAAGACAGGGATTGAAGCTTTCTTT. The chain couples TRBV30 to TRBJ1-1; 7 positions match TRBD1. Germline V gives CDR1 GTSNPN, CDR2 SVGIG (reference sequence). The CDR3 is 12 residues long. V dropped 2 bases and J dropped 7; count of bases not matched to a gene: 4.

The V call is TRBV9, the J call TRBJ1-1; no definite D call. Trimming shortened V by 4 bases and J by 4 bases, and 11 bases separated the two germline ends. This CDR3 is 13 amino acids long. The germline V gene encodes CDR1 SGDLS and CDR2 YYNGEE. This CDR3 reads CASSPGESTEAFF. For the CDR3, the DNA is TGTGCCAGCAGCCCCGGGGAATCCACTGAAGCTTTCTTT. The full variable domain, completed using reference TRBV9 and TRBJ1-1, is DSGVTQTPKHLITATGQRVTLRCSPRSGDLSVYWYQQSLDQGLQFLIQYYNGEERAKGNILERFSAQQFPDLHSELNLSSLELGDSALYFCASSPGESTEAFFGQGTRLTVV.

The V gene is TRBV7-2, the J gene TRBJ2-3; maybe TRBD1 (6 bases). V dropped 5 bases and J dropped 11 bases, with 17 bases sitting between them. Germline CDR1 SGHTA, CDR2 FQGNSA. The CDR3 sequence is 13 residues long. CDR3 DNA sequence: TGTGCCAGCAGCATCGGACAGCAAGGTGTGCAGTATTTT. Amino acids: CASSIGQQGVQYF.

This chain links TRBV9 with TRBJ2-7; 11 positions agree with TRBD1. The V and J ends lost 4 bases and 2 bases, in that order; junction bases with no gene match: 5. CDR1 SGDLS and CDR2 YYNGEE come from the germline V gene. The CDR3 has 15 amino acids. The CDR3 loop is CASSTSDRGPYEQYF. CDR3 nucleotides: TGTGCCAGCAGCACCTCGGACAGGGGGCCCTACGAGCAGTACTTC.

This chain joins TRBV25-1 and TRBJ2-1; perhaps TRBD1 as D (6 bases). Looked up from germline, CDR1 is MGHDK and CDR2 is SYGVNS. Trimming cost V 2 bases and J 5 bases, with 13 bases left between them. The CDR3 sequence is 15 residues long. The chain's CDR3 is CASSEPQTGNNEQFF. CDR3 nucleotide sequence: TGTGCCAGCAGTGAACCTCAGACAGGTAACAATGAGCAGTTCTTC.

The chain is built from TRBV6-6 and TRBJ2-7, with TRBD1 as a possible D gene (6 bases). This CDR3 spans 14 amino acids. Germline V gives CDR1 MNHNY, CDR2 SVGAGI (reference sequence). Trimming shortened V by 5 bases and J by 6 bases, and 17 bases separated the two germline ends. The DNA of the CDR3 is TGTGCCAGCAGTCCCAGACAGGCGCGTTCCGAGCAGTACTTC. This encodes CASSPRQARSEQYF.